The clone carrying this T cell receptor (beta chain) was detected many times. The sample belongs to a study of early T cells in non-severe SARS-CoV-2 infection. TCRdb fed the 5' RACE reads into MiXCR, producing one record per CDR3 protein. Of under 45,000 distinct CDR3 sequences listed, approximately 7.2% are singletons. Germline V CDR1 and CDR2: SGHTA, FQGNSA. This CDR3 spans 16 amino acids. V lost 5 bases and J lost 5; bases outside the gene matches: 6. The sample here was whole blood, taken at baseline. The clonotype comes from an adult who was a healthcare worker with PCR-confirmed SARS-CoV-2 infection or an uninfected control (not recorded which). The chain has TRBV7-2 and TRBJ2-3, with TRBD2 identical over 14 bases. CDR3 sequence: CASSPLTSGGVDTQYF. Here the CDR3 DNA reads TGTGCCAGCAGCCCCCTGACTAGCGGGGGGGTAGATACGCAGTATTTT.